The 8 T cell receptor beta chains listed next were all sequenced from one sample in a study of blood T cell repertoires in COVID-19. Profiling relied on immunoSEQ multiplex PCR, and the TCRdb table lists in-frame clones only, not all of them. Found here are 25,000 to 35,000 clones, roughly 87% of them singletons; the top ten hold roughly 28%. Sequencing was performed on peripheral blood. The receptors here all came from a man at least 80 years old with acute or convalescent COVID-19.

This chain connects TRBV24-1 to TRBJ2-1; 8 nucleotides align to TRBD2. CDR1 is KGHDR and CDR2 is SFDVKD in the germline V gene. The CDR3 loop spans 15 amino acids. V shed 5 bases, J shed 3 bases, and the junction held 5 bases outside the gene matches. The chain's CDR3 is CATSGREANYNEQFF. Here the CDR3 DNA reads TGTGCCACCAGTGGGCGGGAGGCTAACTACAATGAGCAGTTCTTC.

The chain couples TRBV11-2 to TRBJ1-5, with D maybe TRBD1 (5 bases). The CDR3 loop spans 14 amino acids. V lost 1 base, J lost 4 bases, and 8 bases lay in between. The germline V gene has CDR1 SGHAT and CDR2 FQNNGV. The CDR3 region is CASSLAGLNQPQHF. The DNA of the CDR3 is TGTGCCAGCAGCTTAGCGGGACTTAATCAGCCCCAGCATTTT.

CDR3 loop: CASSPIPEDSPYEQYF. The CDR3 DNA reads as TGTGCCAGCAGCCCGATTCCCGAGGACAGTCCCTACGAGCAGTACTTC. The chain links TRBV7-6 to TRBJ2-7, with D possibly matching TRBD1 (6 bases). Germline V gives CDR1 SGHVS, CDR2 FNYEAQ. This CDR3 has 16 residues. Trimming left V 5 bases short and J 2 bases short, with 19 bases between.

The chain employs TRBV5-1 and TRBJ2-1, with a weak D call TRBD1 (6 bases). The germline CDR1 and CDR2 sequences are SGHRS and YFSETQ. The V and J ends lost 1 base and 2 bases respectively, with 7 bases between them. This CDR3 is 14 amino acids long. DNA for the CDR3: TGCGCCAGCAGCTTGACAGGGCCCTACAATGAGCAGTTCTTC. Amino acid sequence: CASSLTGPYNEQFF.

The CDR3 bases are TGTGCCAGCAGTTTCCTAGCGGGAGTAAGAAATGAGCAGTTCTTC. Protein product: CASSFLAGVRNEQFF. V is TRBV2 and J is TRBJ2-1, with 10 bases fitting TRBD2. J was trimmed by 7 bases and V by 5 bases; bases with no gene match: 8. Germline assignment: CDR1 SNHLY and CDR2 FYNNEI. The CDR3 is 15 amino acids.

This chain links TRBV10-2 with TRBJ2-2; 11 nucleotides match TRBD2. In germline, CDR1 is WSHSY, CDR2 SAAADI. Losses at the gene ends were 4 bases for V and 0 bases for J; bases not matched to a gene: 4. CDR3 length: 17 amino acids. The CDR3 region has the DNA TGCGCCAGCAGTGGGGGGACTAGCGGATCGAACACCGGGGAGCTGTTTTTT. Translation gives CASSGGTSGSNTGELFF.

CDR3 DNA: TGCGCCAGCAGTGCGGCAGATACGCAGTATTTT. Protein product: CASSAADTQYF. This chain links TRBV10-2 with TRBJ2-3; D ambiguous. The CDR3 contains 11 residues. V was trimmed by 4 bases and J by 4 bases, leaving 3 bases between them. Germline V gives CDR1 WSHSY, CDR2 SAAADI.

The chain has TRBV27 and TRBJ2-7; 8 positions agree with TRBD1. The junction had 10 bases not matched to a gene; V was cut back by 5 bases and J by 1 base. CDR1 and CDR2 (germline): MNHEY, SMNVEV (reference sequence). There are 16 residues in the CDR3. In DNA form, the CDR3 reads TGTGCCAGCAGTAGGACAGGGCTCTACAGTTCCTACGAGCAGTACTTC. Amino acid sequence: CASSRTGLYSSYEQYF.